This entry lists 13 T cell receptor beta chains sequenced from one sample in a study of monozygotic twins with inflammatory bowel disease. TCRdb re-called the 5' RACE reads and shows each CDR3 protein once, DNA omitted. The sample's table shows some 190,000 distinct CDR3 sequences. The sequencing input was blood. These TCRs come from a human donor with ulcerative colitis or Crohn's disease, or a healthy co-twin of an affected twin (not recorded which).

This rearrangement joins TRBV7-3 to TRBJ1-1. The CDR3 runs to 14 residues. Germline CDR1 reads SGHTA; CDR2 reads FQGTGA. The CDR3: CASSLRLGNTEAFF. The full variable domain, rest sourced from reference TRBV7-3 and TRBJ1-1, is GAGVSQTPSNKVTEKGKYVELRCDPISGHTALYWYRQSLGQGPEFLIYFQGTGAADDSGLPNDRFFAVRPEGSVSTLKIQRTERGDSAVYLCASSLRLGNTEAFFGQGTRLTVV.

This chain uses TRBV20-1 with TRBJ2-1; TCRdb reports TRBD2, a call that lacks DNA to check it against. The CDR3 length is 18 residues. Germline V CDR1 and CDR2: DFQATT, SNEGSKA (reference sequence). CDR3 loop: CSARDLIETSGTTNEQFF.

V usage is TRBV5-1 and J usage is TRBJ1-1; with no DNA, the TCRdb D assignment of TRBD1 cannot be verified. CDR3 length equals 13 residues. Per germline, CDR1 SGHRS and CDR2 YFSETQ. CDR3 amino acids: CASIGTENTEAFF.

The chain combines TRBV27 with TRBJ2-2. The CDR3 has 13 residues. Germline V gene lookup returns CDR1 MNHEY and CDR2 SMNVEV (reference sequence). The CDR3: CASRLNKVGELFF.

Here the CDR3 reads CASSFPGSMHEQFF. The chain combines TRBV12-3 or TRBV12-4 with TRBJ2-1; TCRdb outputs TRBD1, but without DNA this stays unchecked. The CDR3 has 14 residues.

The rearrangement links TRBV30 to TRBJ2-7. Germline CDR1 and CDR2: GTSNPN and SVGIG (reference sequence). The CDR3 totals 15 residues. This CDR3 reads CAWSIGVRSSYEQYF.

The CDR3 loop reads CASSRDRDVGYGYTF. The genes are TRBV4-2 and TRBJ1-2; TCRdb gives TRBD1 as the D gene, but with no DNA this cannot be confirmed. CDR1 and CDR2 from the germline V gene are LGHNA and YNFKEQ. CDR3 length: 15 amino acids.

The chain employs TRBV19 and TRBJ2-1; TCRdb calls TRBD2, which cannot be checked without DNA. Germline loops: CDR1 LNHDA, CDR2 SQIVND (reference sequence). The CDR3 sequence is 16 residues long. This CDR3 reads CASSIDGLAGVDEQFF.

The chain is built from TRBV27 and TRBJ2-1; the TCRdb D gene call, TRBD1, has no DNA to confirm it. The CDR3 spans 15 residues. The germline CDR1 and CDR2 sequences are MNHEY and SMNVEV (reference sequence). The CDR3 region is CASSITGASYNEQFF.

The rearrangement links TRBV3-1 to TRBJ2-5; TCRdb returns TRBD2, unconfirmable since there is no DNA. Germline V gives CDR1 LGHDT, CDR2 YNNKEL (reference sequence). CDR3 size: 13 residues. The CDR3 is CASRTKEGWTQYF.

The genes are TRBV3-1 and TRBJ2-2. The germline V gene has CDR1 LGHDT and CDR2 YNNKEL (reference sequence). The CDR3 spans 15 residues. CDR3 protein: CASSHRTVNTGELFF.

The chain recombines TRBV12-3 or TRBV12-4 with TRBJ2-1; the TCRdb call, TRBD1, lacks DNA for checking. The CDR3 sequence is 15 residues long. The CDR3 reads CASSLDLDTLNEQFF.

The CDR3 region is CASSTGTSGGPSTDTQYF. This rearrangement joins TRBV19 to TRBJ2-3; TCRdb designates TRBD2, a call that cannot be tested without DNA. Germline V gene data show CDR1 as LNHDA and CDR2 as SQIVND (reference sequence). The CDR3 spans 18 residues. Filled out from reference TRBV19 and TRBJ2-3, the complete variable domain reads DGGITQSPKYLFRKEGQNVTLSCEQNLNHDAMYWYRQDPGQGLRLIYYSQIVNDFQKGDIAEGYSVSREKKESFPLTVTSAQKNPTAFYLCASSTGTSGGPSTDTQYFGPGTRLTVL.